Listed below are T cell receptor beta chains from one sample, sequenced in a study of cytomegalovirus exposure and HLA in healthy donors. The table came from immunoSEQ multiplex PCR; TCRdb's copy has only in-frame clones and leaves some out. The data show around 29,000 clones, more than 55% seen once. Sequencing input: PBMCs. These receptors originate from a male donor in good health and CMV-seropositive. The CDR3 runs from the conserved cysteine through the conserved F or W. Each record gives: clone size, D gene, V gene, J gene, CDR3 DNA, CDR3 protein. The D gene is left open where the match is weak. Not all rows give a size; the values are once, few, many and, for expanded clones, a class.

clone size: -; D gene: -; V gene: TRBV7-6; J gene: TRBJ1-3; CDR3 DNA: TGTGCCAGCAGCTCCGATCTTCGGGGGACCATATATTTT; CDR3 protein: CASSSDLRGTIYF
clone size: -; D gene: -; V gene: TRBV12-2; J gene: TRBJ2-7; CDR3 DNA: TGTGCAAGTCGGTGTGGGGGGGTAAGAACCTACGAGCAGTACTTC; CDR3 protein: CASRCGGVRTYEQYF
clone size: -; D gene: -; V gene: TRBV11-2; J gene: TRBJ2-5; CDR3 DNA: TGTGCCAGCAGCTTCGGAGGTCAAGAGACCCAGTACTTC; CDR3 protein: CASSFGGQETQYF
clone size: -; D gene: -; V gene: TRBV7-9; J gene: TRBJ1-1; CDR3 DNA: TGTGCCAGCAGCCCTAGCGGGCCGTTTAATCCCCTTGAAGCTTTCTTT; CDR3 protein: CASSPSGPFNPLEAFF
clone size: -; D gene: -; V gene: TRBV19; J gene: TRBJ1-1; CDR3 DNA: TGTGCCAGTAGTGAAACCAGGGAAAGGCACACTGAAGCTTTCTTT; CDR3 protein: CASSETRERHTEAFF
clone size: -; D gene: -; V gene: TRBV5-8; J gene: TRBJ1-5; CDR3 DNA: TGTGCCAGCAGCCCCGTGCAGGGTAGCAATCAGCCCCAGCATTTT; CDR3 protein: CASSPVQGSNQPQHF
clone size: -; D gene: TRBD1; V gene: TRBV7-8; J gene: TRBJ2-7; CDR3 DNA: TGTGCCAGCAGCTCAGGGAACAGGGGGTCAGGCGAGCAGTACTTC; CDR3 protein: CASSSGNRGSGEQYF
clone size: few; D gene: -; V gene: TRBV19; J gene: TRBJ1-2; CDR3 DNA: TGTGCCAGCGCATTGGGGGGGAACTATGGCTACACATTC; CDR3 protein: CASALGGNYGYTF
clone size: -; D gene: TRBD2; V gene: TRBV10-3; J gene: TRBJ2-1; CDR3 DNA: TGTGCCACGGGCGCTAGCGGGGGGCTCAATGAGCAGTTCTTC; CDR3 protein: CATGASGGLNEQFF
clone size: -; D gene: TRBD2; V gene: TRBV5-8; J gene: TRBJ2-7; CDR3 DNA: TGTGCCAGCAGCCGGCGGGGGGCTGCCTACGAGCAGTACTTC; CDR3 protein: CASSRRGAAYEQYF
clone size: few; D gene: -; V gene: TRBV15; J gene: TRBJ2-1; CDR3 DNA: TGTGCCACCAGCAGAGGCGTAGACGGGCCCTTTAGCACTAGTGAGTTCTTC; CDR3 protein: CATSRGVDGPFSTSEFF
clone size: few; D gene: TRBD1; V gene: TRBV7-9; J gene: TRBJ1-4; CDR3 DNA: TGTGCCAGCAGCTTAGCAGGGACAGGGTATCATGAAAAACTGTTTTTT; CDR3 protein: CASSLAGTGYHEKLFF
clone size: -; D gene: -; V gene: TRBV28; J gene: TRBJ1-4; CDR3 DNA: TGTGCCAGCAGTCCCGGGACAACCGCAACTAATGAAAAACTGTTTTTT; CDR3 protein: CASSPGTTATNEKLFF
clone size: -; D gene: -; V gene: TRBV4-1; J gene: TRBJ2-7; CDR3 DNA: TGCGCCAGCAGCTGGACAACATCCTACGAGCAGTACTTC; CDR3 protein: CASSWTTSYEQYF
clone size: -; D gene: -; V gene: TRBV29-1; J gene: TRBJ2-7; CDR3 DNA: TGCAGCGTGGGAGAGTGGGCGACCGAGCAGTACTTC; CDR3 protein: CSVGEWATEQYF
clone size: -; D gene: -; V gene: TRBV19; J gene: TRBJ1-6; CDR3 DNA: TGTGCGGGGAGCTCCTATAATTCACCCCTCCACTTT; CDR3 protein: CAGSSYNSPLHF
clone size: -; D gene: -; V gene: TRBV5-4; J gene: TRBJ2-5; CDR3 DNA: TGTGCCAGCAGCTACGCGACAGGTACTCAAGAGACCCAGTACTTC; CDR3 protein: CASSYATGTQETQYF
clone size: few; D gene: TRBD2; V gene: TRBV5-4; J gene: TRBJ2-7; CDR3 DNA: TGTGCCAGCAGCTTAACCGGGACTAGCGGGAGGGCCTACGAGCAGTACTTC; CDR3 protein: CASSLTGTSGRAYEQYF
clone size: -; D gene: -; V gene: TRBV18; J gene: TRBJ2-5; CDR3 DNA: TGTGCCAGCTCGCCCCACAAGGGACAAGAAGAGACCCAGTACTTC; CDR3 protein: CASSPHKGQEETQYF
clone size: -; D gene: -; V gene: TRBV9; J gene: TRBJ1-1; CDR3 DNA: TGTGCCAGCAGCGTAGCTCGAGCGAACACTGAAGCTTTCTTT; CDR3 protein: CASSVARANTEAFF
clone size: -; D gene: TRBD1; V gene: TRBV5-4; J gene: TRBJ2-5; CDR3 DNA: TGTGCCAGCACTAAAGACACAGGGGGCGAGGAGACCCAGTACTTC; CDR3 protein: CASTKDTGGEETQYF
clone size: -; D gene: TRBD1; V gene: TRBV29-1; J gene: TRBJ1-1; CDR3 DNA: TGCAGCGTCCGACAGGGGAACACTGAAGCTTTCTTT; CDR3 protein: CSVRQGNTEAFF
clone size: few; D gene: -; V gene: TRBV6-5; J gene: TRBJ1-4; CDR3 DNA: TGTGCCAGCAGTTACTCAGATATAGGGGTAGAAAAACTGTTTTTT; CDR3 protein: CASSYSDIGVEKLFF
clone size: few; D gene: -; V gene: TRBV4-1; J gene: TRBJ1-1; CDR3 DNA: TGCGCCAGCAGCCACGTGACAGTGAACACTGAAGCTTTCTTT; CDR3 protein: CASSHVTVNTEAFF
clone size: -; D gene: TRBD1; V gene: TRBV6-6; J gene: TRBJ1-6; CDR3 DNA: TGTGCCAGCAGCCTTAATCCGGGACAGGCGCTTCCCCTCCACTTT; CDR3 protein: CASSLNPGQALPLHF
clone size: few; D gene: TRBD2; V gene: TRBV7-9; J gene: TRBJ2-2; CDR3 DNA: TGTGCCAGCAGCCAAGGACTAGCGCCGAACACCGGGGAGCTGTTTTTT; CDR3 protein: CASSQGLAPNTGELFF
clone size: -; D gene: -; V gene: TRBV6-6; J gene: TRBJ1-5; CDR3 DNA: TGTGCCAGCAGCCCAGACAGGCACCTGCCCCAGCATTTT; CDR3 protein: CASSPDRHLPQHF
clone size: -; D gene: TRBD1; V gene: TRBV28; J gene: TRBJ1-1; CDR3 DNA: TGTGCCAGCAGTTTAACGGGACAGGGCGGCACTGAAGCTTTCTTT; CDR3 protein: CASSLTGQGGTEAFF
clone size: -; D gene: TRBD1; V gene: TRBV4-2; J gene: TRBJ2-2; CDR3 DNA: TGTGCCAGCAGCGGGGCAGGGGGCGGCCGGGGCCGGGAGCTGTTTTTT; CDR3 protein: CASSGAGGGRGRELFF
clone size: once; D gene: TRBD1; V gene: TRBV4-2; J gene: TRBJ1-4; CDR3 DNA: TGTGCCAGCAGCCAAGATGCCGGGACAGGGGGTGAAAAACTGTTTTTT; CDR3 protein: CASSQDAGTGGEKLFF
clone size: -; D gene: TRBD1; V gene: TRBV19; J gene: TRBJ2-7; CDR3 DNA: TGTGCCAGTAGTCCCCGGGACAGACTCTACGAGCAGTACTTC; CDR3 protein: CASSPRDRLYEQYF
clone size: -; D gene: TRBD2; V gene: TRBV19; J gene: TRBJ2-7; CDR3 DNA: TGTGCCAGTAGTATAGGTGGGACTAGCGGGGCATCCTACGAGCAGTACTTC; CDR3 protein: CASSIGGTSGASYEQYF
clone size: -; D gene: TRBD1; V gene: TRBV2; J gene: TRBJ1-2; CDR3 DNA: TGTGCCAGCAGTGGAAACAGGGGTAACTATGGCTACACCTTC; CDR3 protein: CASSGNRGNYGYTF
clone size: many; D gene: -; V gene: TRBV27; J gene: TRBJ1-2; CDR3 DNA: TGTGCCAGCAGTTCGACAGCGGGGGGTAAATATGGCTACACCTTC; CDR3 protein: CASSSTAGGKYGYTF
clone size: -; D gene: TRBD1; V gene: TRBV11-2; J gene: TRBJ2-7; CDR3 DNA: TGTGCCAGCAGCTTAGGGACAGGTAATTACGAGCAGTACTTC; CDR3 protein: CASSLGTGNYEQYF
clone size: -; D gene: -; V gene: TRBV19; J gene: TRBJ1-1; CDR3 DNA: TGTGCCAGTAAGGGTCCTCCCCGGAGGGTGAACACTGAAGCTTTCTTT; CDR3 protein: CASKGPPRRVNTEAFF
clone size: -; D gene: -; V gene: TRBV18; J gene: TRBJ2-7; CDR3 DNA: TGTGCCAGCTCAGCTAACTACGAGCAGTACTTC; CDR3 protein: CASSANYEQYF
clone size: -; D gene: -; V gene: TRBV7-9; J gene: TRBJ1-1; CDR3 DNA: TGTGCCAGCAGCTTATTGGAGACTGAAGCTTTCTTT; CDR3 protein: CASSLLETEAFF
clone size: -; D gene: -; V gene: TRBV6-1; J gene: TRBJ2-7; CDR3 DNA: TGTGCCAGCAGTGTAGGAACTAGCCACTCCTACGAGCAGTACTTC; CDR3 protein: CASSVGTSHSYEQYF
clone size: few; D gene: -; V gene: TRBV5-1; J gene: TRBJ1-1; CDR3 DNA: TGCGCCAGCAGCTTAGGGCTAAGAGGGACTGAAGCTTTCTTT; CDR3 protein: CASSLGLRGTEAFF
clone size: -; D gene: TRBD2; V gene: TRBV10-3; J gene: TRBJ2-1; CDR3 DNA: TGTGCCATCAGAAATAGCGGGGGGGAGCAGTTCTTC; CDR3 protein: CAIRNSGGEQFF
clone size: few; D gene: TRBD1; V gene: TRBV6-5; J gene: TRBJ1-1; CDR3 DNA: TGTGCCAGCAGTTACTCCGACAGGGGATGGGCTGAAGCTTTCTTT; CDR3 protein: CASSYSDRGWAEAFF
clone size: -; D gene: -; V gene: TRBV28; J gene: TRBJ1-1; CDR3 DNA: TGTGCCAGCAGTTCCCCGGGAGCGAACACTGAAGCTTTCTTT; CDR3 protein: CASSSPGANTEAFF
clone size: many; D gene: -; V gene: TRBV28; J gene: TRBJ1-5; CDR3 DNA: TGTGCCAGCAGTTTAATACAGGGTAGCAATCAGCCCCAGCATTTT; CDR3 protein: CASSLIQGSNQPQHF
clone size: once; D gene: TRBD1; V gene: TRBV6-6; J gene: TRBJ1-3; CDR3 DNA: TGTGCCAGCAGCATGGACAGGGGGCGATTTGGAAACACCATATATTTT; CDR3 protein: CASSMDRGRFGNTIYF
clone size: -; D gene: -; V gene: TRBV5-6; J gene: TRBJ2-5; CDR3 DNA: TGTGCCAGCAGCTTGGGAGGGGAGGTAGAGACCCAGTACTTC; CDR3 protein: CASSLGGEVETQYF
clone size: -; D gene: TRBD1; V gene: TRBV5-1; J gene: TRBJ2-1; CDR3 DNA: TGCGCCAGCAGCTGGAGGGGGACAGGGGACAATGAGCAGTTCTTC; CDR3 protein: CASSWRGTGDNEQFF
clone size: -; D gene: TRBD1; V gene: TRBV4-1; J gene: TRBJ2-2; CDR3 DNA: TGCGCCAGCAGCCAACCCGGGACAGGGGCCGGGGAGCTGTTTTTT; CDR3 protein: CASSQPGTGAGELFF
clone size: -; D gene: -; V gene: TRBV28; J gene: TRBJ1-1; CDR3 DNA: TGTGCCAGCAGTAGGGGCCTGAACACTGAAGCTTTCTTT; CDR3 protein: CASSRGLNTEAFF
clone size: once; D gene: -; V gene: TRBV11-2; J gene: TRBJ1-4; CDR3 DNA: TGTGCCAGCAGCTTAGATTCATCAGCAACTAATGAAAAACTGTTTTTT; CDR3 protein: CASSLDSSATNEKLFF
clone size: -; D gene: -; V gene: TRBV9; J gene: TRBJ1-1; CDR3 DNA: TGTGCCAGCAGCGTAGTTCCGGGGAACACTGAAGCTTTCTTT; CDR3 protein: CASSVVPGNTEAFF
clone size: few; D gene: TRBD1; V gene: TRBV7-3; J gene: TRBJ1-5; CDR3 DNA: TGTGCCAGCAGCTCCTTCGAGGCTCGAGAGGGGGCTGGCAATCAGCCCCAGCATTTT; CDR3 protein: CASSSFEAREGAGNQPQHF
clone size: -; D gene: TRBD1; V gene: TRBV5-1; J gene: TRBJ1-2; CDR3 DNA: TGCGCCAGCAGCGACCCACAGGGGAACTCCTATGGCTACACCTTC; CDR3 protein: CASSDPQGNSYGYTF
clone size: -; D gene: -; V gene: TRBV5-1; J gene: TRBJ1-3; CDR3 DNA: TGCGCCAGCAGCTTGTTTCAGGGCGGTGGAAACACCATATATTTT; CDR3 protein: CASSLFQGGGNTIYF
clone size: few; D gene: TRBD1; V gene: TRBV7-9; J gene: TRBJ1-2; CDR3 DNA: TGTGCCAGCAGCTTAGTGCCGCTAGGGACAGCCTATGGCTACACCTTC; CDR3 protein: CASSLVPLGTAYGYTF